This T cell receptor (beta chain) originates from a study of human T cells and chemical hapten exposure. Single cDNA molecules in the library carried unique molecular identifiers attached during preparation. As handled by the study authors: Per-sample TCR counts ranged from roughly 20,000 to 750,000, median 95,638. TCRdb re-called the RACE reads through MiXCR, storing one row per CDR3 protein. The V and J calls and clone size come from TCRdb's table, not from the authors' own analysis. The top ten hold around 2.8% of the sample, which has tens of thousands of distinct CDR3 sequences, roughly 8.5% seen once. Time point described: healthy volunteer bleed at 2 weeks. The authors' total RNA extraction used unfractionated whole blood. This CDR3 is built from 15 residues. The V segment lost 7 bases and the J segment 3 bases; nucleotides outside the gene matches: 4. Germline CDR1 reads SGHAT; CDR2 reads FQNNGV.

General study points: Sensitization with DPC brought no change to TCRs above 1 in 1000 in frequency.

This clonotype has more than one count but fewer than ten. The antigen remains undetermined. Sequencing used whole blood. V is TRBV11-2 and J is TRBJ2-3, with TRBD2 matching over 13 bases. This TCR was recovered from a female donor in good health. Some clones in this sample may be carry-over from other donors' samples. This CDR3 reads CASNGLAGATDTQYF. CDR3 sequence (DNA): TGTGCCAGCAATGGACTAGCGGGAGCTACAGATACGCAGTATTTT.